This T cell receptor (beta chain) is from a study of OX40 agonist ivuxolimab in advanced cancers. Background on the whole study: Ivuxolimab, which targeted the costimulatory receptor OX40 (CD134), was an agonistic, fully human IgG2 monoclonal antibody. Intravenous ivuxolimab was administered to patients every 2 weeks at six dose levels: 0.01, 0.1, 0.3, 1.5, 3 and 10 mg/kg. Prior anti-PD-1, anti-PD-L1 or anti-CTLA-4 therapy was permitted, and 30% to 45% of dose-escalation patients had received checkpoint inhibitors. The purpose of peripheral TCRbeta sequencing was to test whether ivuxolimab changed TCR sequence diversity and led to clonal T-cell expansion. The dose-escalation cohort was around 84% male with a mean age of approximately 60 years, ranging from roughly 20 to 80. Three dose-escalation patients achieved partial responses, one with hepatocellular carcinoma and two with cutaneous melanoma. The paper describes the monotherapy dose-escalation part (N of about 52 patients) of the phase I trial of ivuxolimab. Of the 52 patients in dose escalation, 19 had hepatocellular carcinoma, about 15 had melanoma, 9 had renal cell carcinoma and 9 had head and neck cancer. On the study overall, not on this receptor specifically: Partial responders in the 0.1-3.0 mg/kg groups had among the lowest normalized peripheral clonal expansion, especially among CD8+ T cells. On average, CD8+ T cells showed more expanded clones than CD4+ T cells after ivuxolimab. Low levels of normalized T-cell clonal expansion were also seen in some patients who did not respond. The antigen specificity of the clonally expanded peripheral T cells was not determined. At doses of 0.1 to 3.0 mg/kg, clonal expansion of both CD4+ and CD8+ T cells in blood was seen between baseline and week 6.

With regard to this clone: What this receptor recognizes is not known. No much larger clone exists at a distance of one base, and base qualities are not known.

Patients with autoimmune disease history or receiving systemic immunosuppression were excluded from the trial. Peripheral blood for TCR sequencing was drawn from every dose cohort at baseline, at cycle 4 day 1 and at cycle 7 day 1. Samples came from an open-label, multicenter, first-in-human phase I dose-escalation trial of ivuxolimab. Adults with locally advanced or metastatic head and neck squamous cell, hepatocellular, melanoma or renal cell carcinoma were enrolled in the trial. Before TCR sequencing, CD4+ T cells and CD8+ T cells from peripheral blood were sorted into separate populations. To sequence the TCRbeta CDR3 region, genomic DNA was isolated from the sorted cells. The immunoSEQ Assay was used for sequencing of TCRbeta CDR3 regions. TCRdb carries this immuneACCESS record with in-frame sequences only. Its versions omit some clonotypes, under half of them owing to an unresolved V gene in the studies checked, with the rest unexplained. This sample lists around 72,000 clones; around 91% were detected once. The biggest ten clones account for approximately 0.94% of the sample.

The junction shows trimming of 0 bases on V and 5 bases on J, plus 13 bases between the germline ends. As encoded in the germline V gene, CDR1 is MGHRA while CDR2 is YSYEKL. The CDR3 has 15 amino acids, counting the end cysteine and phenylalanine. Kept here is only the CDR3 DNA, which spans 45 bases and is read in frame from base 1. The material sequenced was CD4+ or CD8+ T cells sorted from blood, taken in a trial of the OX40 agonist ivuxolimab. This receptor was obtained from an adult with an advanced solid tumor such as melanoma, head and neck, liver or kidney cancer. Recombination linked TRBV4-1 to TRBJ1-2; TRBD1 is possibly the D segment (6 matching bases). The encoded CDR3 is CASSQDRGRGYGYTF. The nucleotide sequence reads as follows: TGCGCCAGCAGCCAAGATCGGGGGAGGGGGTATGGCTACACCTTC.